The 32 T cell receptor beta chains given below trace back to one sample, sequenced in a study of blood T cell repertoires in COVID-19. Sequenced by immunoSEQ multiplex PCR; TCRdb stores in-frame clones only, minus some. Among around 15,000 clones listed, roughly nine tenths were seen once. Sequenced input: peripheral blood. The receptors shown here come from a man older than 75 with acute or convalescent COVID-19.

This rearrangement joins TRBV19 to TRBJ1-1; D might be TRBD1 (6 bases). Trimming shortened V by 2 bases and J by 2 bases, and 12 bases separated the two germline ends. The CDR3 is 15 residues long. CDR1 is LNHDA and CDR2 is SQIVND in the germline V gene (reference sequence). The CDR3 DNA is TGTGCCAGTAGTATACAGGGGACGACAAACACTGAAGCTTTCTTT. It specifies CASSIQGTTNTEAFF.

This clone has only one observation. V is TRBV6-5 and J is TRBJ1-4, with D unclear. V was pared by 7 bases and J by 8 bases, with 20 bases between. This CDR3 comprises 15 residues. The germline CDR1 and CDR2 sequences are MNHEY and SVGAGI. The CDR3 protein is CASTLSRGGGEKLFF. CDR3 nucleotide sequence: TGTGCCAGCACCCTTTCCCGGGGAGGAGGCGAAAAACTGTTTTTT.

This chain links TRBV12-5 with TRBJ2-7; possibly TRBD2 for D (6 bases). Germline V gene data show CDR1 as LGHNT and CDR2 as FRNRAP. The CDR3 loop spans 13 amino acids. V dropped 6 bases and J dropped 6 bases, with 15 bases sitting between them. This CDR3 reads CASGPSGEAEQYF. The CDR3 DNA sequence: TGTGCTAGTGGCCCCTCCGGGGAGGCCGAGCAGTACTTC.

The V and J genes are TRBV13 and TRBJ1-2, with 9 bases that match TRBD1. The CDR3 runs to 14 residues. The ends lost 6 bases at V and 4 bases at J; junction bases unmatched: 6. The V gene's germline CDR1 is PRHDT and CDR2 FYEKMQ (reference sequence). The CDR3 bases are TGTGCCAGCAGGAAACAGGGGGCGTTCTATGGCTACACCTTC. Translating gives CASRKQGAFYGYTF. Based on the CDR3 plus reference TRBV13 and TRBJ1-2, the full variable domain is AAGVIQSPRHLIKEKRETATLKCYPIPRHDTVYWYQQGPGQDPQFLISFYEKMQSDKGSIPDRFSAQQFSDYHSELNMSSLELGDSALYFCASRKQGAFYGYTFGSGTRLTVV.

The V gene is TRBV23-1, the J gene TRBJ2-7; D perhaps matches TRBD2 (6 bases). TRBV23-1 is an ORF, and what it does is uncertain. V was clipped by 6 bases and J by 1 base, with 16 bases between them. The CDR3 is 15 amino acids. CDR3 region: CASREVTSRSYEQYF. DNA for the CDR3: TGCGCCAGCAGGGAGGTTACTAGCAGATCCTACGAGCAGTACTTC.

The chain employs TRBV3-1 (or the pseudogene TRBV3-2) and TRBJ1-3, with D uncertain. The CDR3 runs to 14 residues. The ends were cut back, 2 bases at V and 2 bases at J, with 7 bases in the middle. CDR1 LGHDT and CDR2 YNNKEL come from the germline V gene (reference sequence). CDR3 sequence reads: CASSQNIPGNTIYF. The CDR3 DNA follows: TGTGCCAGCAGCCAAAATATTCCTGGAAACACCATATATTTT.

The rearrangement uses TRBV4-2 and TRBJ2-3; TRBD2 matches 8 bases. This CDR3 has 16 amino acids. J lost 4 bases, V lost 0 bases, and 6 bases had no gene match. Germline V lookup: CDR1 LGHNA, CDR2 YNFKEQ. The DNA of the CDR3 is TGTGCCAGCAGCCAAGAAACGGGGGGGCCCCCAGATACGCAGTATTTT. Translating gives CASSQETGGPPDTQYF.

V gene TRBV3-1 (or the pseudogene TRBV3-2) combines with J gene TRBJ2-3; D gene unclear. Germline lookup yields CDR1 LGHDT and CDR2 YNNKEL (reference sequence). V lost 1 base and J lost 4, with 6 bases in between. The CDR3 length is 13 residues. In DNA, the CDR3 is TGTGCCAGCAGCCAAGGGCTGTCAGATACGCAGTATTTT. Amino acids: CASSQGLSDTQYF.

This clone was found once. The V gene is TRBV4-2, the J gene TRBJ2-6, with a tentative D call TRBD1 (6 bases). Trimming took off 0 bases at V and 0 bases at J, with 12 bases between the two ends. Germline CDR1 is LGHNA and CDR2 is YNFKEQ. This CDR3 is built from 18 residues. CDR3 loop: CASSQDGGGPSGANVLTF. In nucleotides, the CDR3 is TGTGCCAGCAGCCAAGATGGGGGCGGACCCTCTGGGGCCAACGTCCTGACTTTC.

The chain combines TRBV7-3 with TRBJ2-5, with 8 bases matching TRBD2. CDR1 and CDR2 (germline): SGHTA, FQGTGA. The CDR3 runs to 16 residues. V trimming: 5 bases; J trimming: 4 bases; junction bases outside the gene matches: 12. CDR3 in DNA: TGTGCCAGCAGCCCCGGGCATAGCGGGATCGGAGAGACCCAGTACTTC. This codes for CASSPGHSGIGETQYF.

This sequence joins TRBV28 and TRBJ1-3; unclear D gene. Germline assignment: CDR1 MDHEN and CDR2 SYDVKM. The V gene lost 3 bases and the J gene lost 0 bases, with 9 bases spanning the gap. CDR3 length: 15 amino acids. The CDR3 DNA sequence: TGTGCCAGCAGTTTTTTTTCGAGCTCTGGAAACACCATATATTTT. This sequence encodes CASSFFSSSGNTIYF.

This clone was seen a single time. The CDR3 region is CAWSKQGNQPQHF. Written as DNA, the CDR3 is TGTGCCTGGAGCAAACAGGGGAATCAGCCCCAGCATTTT. J is TRBJ1-5 and V is TRBV30; 7 bases align to TRBD1. The CDR3 is 13 amino acids. Germline V gives CDR1 GTSNPN, CDR2 SVGIG (reference sequence). Losses at the gene ends were 3 bases for V and 4 bases for J; bases not matched to a gene: 3.

J is TRBJ1-2 and V is TRBV7-8; 7 bases match TRBD1. The length of the CDR3 is 13 residues. V gave up 5 bases and J gave up 5 bases; unmatched junction bases: 5. The V gene's germline CDR1 is SGHVS and CDR2 FQNEAQ. For the CDR3, the DNA is TGTGCCAGCAGCCGACAGGGAAAATATGGCTACACCTTC. This sequence encodes CASSRQGKYGYTF.

This clone has only a few counts. The chain carries TRBV3-1 (or the pseudogene TRBV3-2) and TRBJ1-2, with TRBD1 as a possible D gene (5 bases). This CDR3 contains 13 residues. V dropped 7 bases and J dropped 7 bases, with 16 bases sitting between them. CDR1 and CDR2 (germline): LGHDT, YNNKEL (reference sequence). In nucleotides, the CDR3 is TGTGCCAGCACCCTCGGCAGGGTGGGTGGCTACACCTTC. It is translated as CASTLGRVGGYTF.

J is TRBJ2-1 and V is TRBV5-1; 14 bases align to TRBD2. The junction had 6 bases not matched to a gene; V was cut back by 3 bases and J by 4 bases. Germline loops: CDR1 SGHRS, CDR2 YFSETQ. This CDR3 spans 17 amino acids. The CDR3 DNA is TGCGCCAGCAGCTCAATGACTAGCGGGAGGGGTTACAATGAGCAGTTCTTC. Encoded protein: CASSSMTSGRGYNEQFF.

The rearrangement links TRBV10-1 to TRBJ1-2; D is undetermined. Germline CDR1 and CDR2: WNHNN and SYGVQD (reference sequence). The CDR3 length is 12 residues. The ends were cut back, 4 bases at V and 8 bases at J, with 11 bases in the middle. DNA for the CDR3: TGCGCCAGCAGTGGCCCGGGAACGGGCTACACCTTC. Its translation is CASSGPGTGYTF.

The chain has TRBV27 and TRBJ2-7; possible D gene TRBD2, 7 bases. This CDR3 has 14 residues. With 3 bases removed from V and 5 bases from J, the gap between germline ends came to 14 bases. CDR1 is MNHEY, CDR2 SMNVEV, per germline (reference sequence). CDR3 in DNA: TGTGCCAGCAGTTTTGGGAGGGGGTACGACGAGCAGTACTTC. Translation: CASSFGRGYDEQYF.

The rearrangement uses TRBV5-8 and TRBJ1-5; 7 nucleotides match TRBD1. This CDR3 spans 15 amino acids. Germline V gene data show CDR1 as SGHTS and CDR2 as YDEGEE. Germline trimming cut 5 bases from V and 2 bases from J; bases unmatched to any gene: 7. DNA for the CDR3: TGTGCCAGCAGTCAACAGGGGCGTCGCAATCAGCCCCAGCATTTT. Translated, it gives CASSQQGRRNQPQHF.

By proportion, this clone is large. The chain's CDR3 is CASSSTSGFNDEQFF. In nucleotides, the CDR3 is TGTGCCAGCAGTTCGACTAGCGGCTTTAACGATGAGCAGTTCTTC. This chain links TRBV11-2 with TRBJ2-1; the match to TRBD2 covers 9 bases. This CDR3 has 15 amino acids. Germline CDR1 reads SGHAT; CDR2 reads FQNNGV. V dropped 6 bases and J dropped 8; count of bases not matched to a gene: 11.

J is TRBJ2-7 and V is TRBV9; possible D gene TRBD2, 7 bases. Germline V gene lookup returns CDR1 SGDLS and CDR2 YYNGEE. Trimming stripped 4 bases from V and 9 bases from J, with 20 bases between. The CDR3 is made up of 14 amino acids. CDR3 sequence (DNA): TGTGCCAGCAGCCCCAACCCCCGGGGGGCGGTGCAGTACTTC. Protein product: CASSPNPRGAVQYF. The full variable domain, its missing parts supplied by reference TRBV9 and TRBJ2-7, is DSGVTQTPKHLITATGQRVTLRCSPRSGDLSVYWYQQSLDQGLQFLIQYYNGEERAKGNILERFSAQQFPDLHSELNLSSLELGDSALYFCASSPNPRGAVQYFGPGTRLTVT.

This sequence joins TRBV24-1 and TRBJ1-2; D unresolved. Trimming took 1 base from V and 6 from J, leaving 8 bases between them. Germline V gene data show CDR1 as KGHDR and CDR2 as SFDVKD. This CDR3 comprises 13 residues. CDR3 coding DNA: TGTGCCACCAGTGATTTCACCGGGAATGGCTACACCTTC. Translation: CATSDFTGNGYTF.

This sequence joins TRBV25-1 and TRBJ1-1; the D gene is possibly TRBD1 (6 bases). The germline gives CDR1 MGHDK, CDR2 SYGVNS. V lost 2 bases to trimming and J lost 11 bases, with 9 bases between them. This CDR3 region has 11 residues. CDR3 DNA sequence: TGTGCCAGCAGTGAACGGACAGCCGCTTTCTTT. As protein: CASSERTAAFF.

The rearrangement joins TRBV5-1 to TRBJ1-2; 7 nucleotides match TRBD1. V lost 0 bases and J lost 5; bases outside the gene matches: 4. The length of the CDR3 is 14 residues. The germline CDR1 and CDR2 sequences are SGHRS and YFSETQ. This CDR3 reads CASSLGTGPYGYTF. Here the CDR3 DNA reads TGCGCCAGCAGCTTGGGGACAGGTCCATATGGCTACACCTTC.

The rearrangement joins TRBV6-5 to TRBJ2-7, with 11 nucleotides matching TRBD1. The germline CDR1 and CDR2 sequences are MNHEY and SVGAGI. The CDR3 length is 14 residues. Trimming took 6 bases from V and 7 from J; bases not matched to a gene: 8. CDR3 region: CASRYGQGAREQYF. CDR3 DNA sequence: TGTGCCAGCAGATACGGACAGGGGGCGCGGGAGCAGTACTTC.

This CDR3 is CASLRQGYYEQYF. The CDR3 coding sequence is TGTGCCAGCCTCAGGCAGGGGTACTACGAGCAGTACTTC. The chain is built from TRBV12-3 or TRBV12-4 and TRBJ2-7; tentative D call: TRBD1 (6 bases). There are 13 residues in the CDR3. Trimming left V 8 bases short and J 3 bases short, with 14 bases between.

A few counts support this clone. The chain links TRBV6-5 to TRBJ2-1; D remains ambiguous. The length of the CDR3 is 13 residues. The V gene's germline CDR1 is MNHEY and CDR2 SVGAGI. Trimming removed 0 bases from V and 5 bases from J, with 5 bases in between. CDR3 sequence: CASSYSRDNEQFF. CDR3 bases: TGTGCCAGCAGTTACTCTCGGGACAATGAGCAGTTCTTC.

J is TRBJ2-2 and V is TRBV5-8; 7 nucleotides match TRBD2. Unmatched junction bases numbered 1, after V lost 7 bases and J lost 1 base. Per the germline V gene, CDR1 is SGHTS and CDR2 is YDEGEE. The length of the CDR3 is 13 residues. CDR3 in DNA: TGTGCCAGCGGGAGGGTGAACACCGGGGAGCTGTTTTTT. Translation gives CASGRVNTGELFF. The entire variable domain, with the rest obtained from reference TRBV5-8 and TRBJ2-2, is as follows: EAGVTQSPTHLIKTRGQQATLRCSPISGHTSVYWYQQALGLGLQFLLWYDEGEERNRGNFPPRFSGRQFPNYSSELNVNALELEDSALYLCASGRVNTGELFFGEGSRLTVL.

This chain uses TRBV15 with TRBJ1-1; no firm D call. The V end lost 3 bases, the J end lost 8 bases, and 13 bases lay between the germline ends. Germline V gene data show CDR1 as LNHNV and CDR2 as YYDKDF (reference sequence). This CDR3 comprises 13 residues. The CDR3 sequence: CATSRGGDREAFF. The DNA for the CDR3 is TGTGCCACCAGCAGGGGAGGAGACCGGGAAGCTTTCTTT.

V and J are TRBV28 and TRBJ2-5; D might be TRBD1 (6 bases). The germline V gene encodes CDR1 MDHEN and CDR2 SYDVKM. The CDR3 consists of 13 residues. V lost 6 bases and J 5 bases, leaving 13 bases between the germline ends. The CDR3 loop is CASRDRNTETQYF. The CDR3 coding sequence is TGTGCCAGCAGAGACAGGAATACGGAGACCCAGTACTTC. Full variable domain (outside the CDR3, taken from reference TRBV28 and TRBJ2-5): DVKVTQSSRYLVKRTGEKVFLECVQDMDHENMFWYRQDPGLGLRLIYFSYDVKMKEKGDIPEGYSVSREKKERFSLILESASTNQTSMYLCASRDRNTETQYFGPGTRLLVL.

This clone came up once. The rearrangement joins TRBV19 to TRBJ1-1, with unresolved D. In germline, CDR1 is LNHDA, CDR2 SQIVND (reference sequence). V lost 3 bases and J lost 5, with 13 bases in between. The CDR3 sequence is 14 residues long. The CDR3 DNA is TGTGCCAGTAGTATTACGCGGGGTCGGACTGAAGCTTTCTTT. It translates to CASSITRGRTEAFF. The entire variable domain, with the rest obtained from reference TRBV19 and TRBJ1-1, is as follows: DGGITQSPKYLFRKEGQNVTLSCEQNLNHDAMYWYRQDPGQGLRLIYYSQIVNDFQKGDIAEGYSVSREKKESFPLTVTSAQKNPTAFYLCASSITRGRTEAFFGQGTRLTVV.

This chain uses TRBV6-6 with TRBJ1-4, with 11 positions matching TRBD1. The CDR3 has 16 residues. Looked up from germline, CDR1 is MNHNY and CDR2 is SVGAGI (reference sequence). Germline trimming cut 0 bases from V and 8 bases from J; bases unmatched to any gene: 5. CDR3 sequence: CASSYSGQGAREKLFF. CDR3 nucleotide sequence: TGTGCCAGCAGTTACTCCGGACAGGGGGCGCGAGAAAAACTGTTTTTT.

Only one count was recorded for this clone. J is TRBJ1-3 and V is TRBV15, with TRBD1 matching over 9 bases. Germline trimming cut 5 bases from V and 4 bases from J; bases unmatched to any gene: 9. The germline V gene has CDR1 LNHNV and CDR2 YYDKDF (reference sequence). CDR3 length equals 16 residues. This chain's CDR3 is CATSPRDREAGNTIYF. The CDR3 nucleotides are TGTGCCACCAGCCCCCGGGACAGGGAGGCCGGAAACACCATATATTTT.